Shown below are 25 T cell receptor beta chains from a single sample sequenced in a study of human T cells and chemical hapten exposure. As to time point: patch test 1, 2 weeks after DPC sensitization. Treatment reported: therapeutic diphenylcyclopropenone sensitization with weekly scalp DPC. TCRdb recomputed calls from the RACE reads with MiXCR, one row per CDR3 protein. The sample includes about 110,000 distinct CDR3 sequences, roughly 9.6% of them seen just once. The specimen comprised whole blood, sampled in connection with sensitization to the hapten diphenylcyclopropenone (DPC). The receptor source for this set is a woman aged 40 to 50 with alopecia areata. Some clones in this sample may be carry-over from other donors' samples.

The V and J genes are TRBV6-5 and TRBJ2-3; TRBD2 aligns across 8 bases. V shed 2 bases, J shed 3 bases, and the junction held 10 bases outside the gene matches. Looked up from germline, CDR1 is MNHEY and CDR2 is SVGAGI. CDR3 length: 17 amino acids. CDR3 sequence (DNA): TGTGCCAGCAGTTACGGTGGGCTGCGCGGGGGGACAGATACGCAGTATTTT. Amino acids: CASSYGGLRGGTDTQYF.

This clonotype was found many times. The chain is built from TRBV27 and TRBJ2-1; D might be TRBD1 (6 bases). Per the germline V gene, CDR1 is MNHEY and CDR2 is SMNVEV (reference sequence). The CDR3 covers 14 residues. Trimming removed 8 bases from V and 0 bases from J, with 11 bases in between. The CDR3 sequence: CASSGQLSYNEQFF. In DNA form, the CDR3 reads TGTGCCAGCTCCGGACAGCTCTCCTACAATGAGCAGTTCTTC.

The chain combines TRBV20-1 with TRBJ2-3; 9 bases are a match to TRBD2. The CDR3 runs 15 residues. After removal of 4 bases from V and 4 bases from J, the junction contained 9 bases not matched to a gene. Germline CDR1 reads DFQATT; CDR2 reads SNEGSKA (reference sequence). The CDR3 sequence: CSATAERGVSDTQYF. The CDR3 DNA sequence: TGCAGTGCTACCGCCGAGCGGGGGGTATCAGATACGCAGTATTTT.

This clonotype was detected many times. This chain uses TRBV7-2 with TRBJ1-2; D gene unclear. The germline V gene encodes CDR1 SGHTA and CDR2 FQGNSA. The V and J ends lost 0 bases and 4 bases respectively, with 9 bases between them. This CDR3 is built from 14 residues. This CDR3 is CASSLAPLTYGYTF. For the CDR3, the DNA is TGTGCCAGCAGCTTAGCGCCGTTGACCTATGGCTACACCTTC.

The CDR3 bases are TGTGCCAGCAGTTTAATTCAGGGGTTGGAGACCCAGTACTTC. Translated, it gives CASSLIQGLETQYF. The rearrangement joins TRBV27 to TRBJ2-5, with a possible D match to TRBD1 (6 bases). There are 14 residues in the CDR3. V lost 2 bases to trimming and J lost 5 bases, with 12 bases between them. Germline CDR1 reads MNHEY; CDR2 reads SMNVEV (reference sequence).

The chain uses TRBV9 and TRBJ1-5; maybe TRBD1 (5 bases). The CDR3 spans 15 residues. The ends were cut back, 0 bases at V and 5 bases at J, with 12 bases in the middle. Germline V lookup: CDR1 SGDLS, CDR2 YYNGEE. The CDR3 DNA reads TGTGCCAGCAGCGTAGATGGGGACGGGCATCAGCCCCAGCATTTT. Translation gives CASSVDGDGHQPQHF.

The V call is TRBV7-2, the J call TRBJ2-1, with D unresolved. The germline CDR1 and CDR2 sequences are SGHTA and FQGNSA. Trimming stripped 6 bases from V and 0 bases from J, with 12 bases between. The CDR3 runs 15 residues. The CDR3 reads CASRRTVLSYNEQFF. The CDR3 nucleotides are TGTGCCAGCAGGCGAACGGTTCTCTCCTACAATGAGCAGTTCTTC.

The table lists this clonotype with a few counts. The V gene is TRBV7-3, the J gene TRBJ2-1; 9 bases are shared with TRBD2. Losses at the gene ends were 5 bases for V and 1 base for J; bases not matched to a gene: 12. There are 18 residues in the CDR3. CDR1 SGHTA and CDR2 FQGTGA come from the germline V gene. The CDR3 bases are TGTGCCAGCAGCGTCCACGCAAGCGGGGGGCTTTCCTACAATGAGCAGTTCTTC. Translating it yields CASSVHASGGLSYNEQFF.

This clonotype was observed a handful of times. This rearrangement joins TRBV28 to TRBJ2-2; weak D call: TRBD2 (7 bases). V was trimmed by 5 bases and J by 4 bases, leaving 11 bases between them. Germline CDR1 is MDHEN and CDR2 is SYDVKM. The CDR3 is 14 amino acids. The CDR3 protein is CASSHREGTGELFF. CDR3 bases: TGTGCCAGCAGTCACAGGGAGGGCACCGGGGAGCTGTTTTTT.

This chain uses TRBV28 with TRBJ2-5; 8 bases align to TRBD1. This CDR3 region has 15 residues. The V gene's germline CDR1 is MDHEN and CDR2 SYDVKM. The V gene end was trimmed by 3 bases and the J gene end by 1 base; junction bases not matched to a gene: 4. CDR3 DNA: TGTGCCAGCAGTTTTCCAACAGGGGGCCAAGAGACCCAGTACTTC. The encoded protein is CASSFPTGGQETQYF.

This clonotype appeared many times. This rearrangement joins TRBV7-9 to TRBJ2-7; no clear D. CDR1 and CDR2 from the germline V gene are SEHNR and FQNEAQ (reference sequence). V lost 4 bases and J 4 bases, leaving 17 bases between the germline ends. This CDR3 contains 15 residues. CDR3 sequence reads: CASSYGVPPFYEQYF. As DNA, the CDR3 is TGTGCCAGCAGCTACGGTGTCCCACCTTTTTACGAGCAGTACTTC.

This clonotype has a count of ten or more. This rearrangement joins TRBV6-5 to TRBJ1-5, with a weak D call TRBD1 (5 bases). The CDR3 length is 17 residues. V was cut by 6 bases and J by 6 bases, with 24 bases left in between. Germline lookup yields CDR1 MNHEY and CDR2 SVGAGI. CDR3 DNA sequence: TGTGCCAGCAGCCGAGTAGGGGACCTCGGTCGCGGTCAGCCCCAGCATTTT. This codes for CASSRVGDLGRGQPQHF.

This clonotype was detected only a few times. The genes are TRBV24-1 and TRBJ2-2; D is undetermined. The CDR3 has 14 amino acids. Germline values: CDR1 KGHDR, CDR2 SFDVKD. The V end lost 4 bases, the J end lost 4 bases, and 9 bases lay between the germline ends. Written as DNA, the CDR3 is TGTGCCACCAGTGACCTACAGAGCACCGGGGAGCTGTTTTTT. It encodes CATSDLQSTGELFF.

This clonotype was observed at least ten times. V is TRBV11-1 and J is TRBJ2-3; D not resolved. Germline values: CDR1 SGHAT, CDR2 FQDESV (reference sequence). Deletions cut 5 bases from V and 4 bases from J, with 19 bases between. The CDR3 spans 16 residues. The CDR3: CASSRTGLVGADTQYF. In DNA, the CDR3 is TGTGCCAGCAGCCGAACCGGTCTAGTTGGGGCAGATACGCAGTATTTT.

This clonotype has a count of ten or more. Here the CDR3 reads CASSSPRTGGAGRGQPQHF. CDR3 DNA sequence: TGTGCCAGCAGTTCCCCCCGGACGGGGGGCGCAGGTAGGGGTCAGCCCCAGCATTTT. This rearrangement joins TRBV6-2 or TRBV6-3 to TRBJ1-5, with D perhaps matching TRBD1 (6 bases). Trimming removed 4 bases from V and 6 bases from J, with 28 bases in between. Germline V gives CDR1 MNHEY, CDR2 SVGEGT. The CDR3 has 19 residues.

Turning to this clonotype: Just one base apart from a much larger clone, this may be a read error. CDR3 sequence (DNA): TGTGCCAGCAGTATCAGCGGGGGGGCTACAGATACGCAGTATTTT. It codes for CASSISGGATDTQYF. The chain joins TRBV6-4 to TRBJ2-3, with TRBD2 matching over 10 bases. The CDR3 spans 15 residues. The V segment lost 5 bases and the J segment 3 bases; nucleotides outside the gene matches: 5. The germline gives CDR1 MRHNA, CDR2 SNTAGT.

This clonotype was seen a few times. The rearrangement joins TRBV9 to TRBJ2-7; D unresolved. CDR1 is SGDLS, CDR2 YYNGEE, per germline. This CDR3 region has 14 residues. Deletions cut 4 bases from V and 4 bases from J, with 15 bases between. The CDR3 DNA reads as TGTGCCAGCAGCCCGGTATCGGTCCCATACGAGCAGTACTTC. It codes for CASSPVSVPYEQYF.

There are a few counts of this clonotype. The V and J genes are TRBV30 and TRBJ2-1; no reliable D call. Germline-derived CDR1 and CDR2 are GTSNPN and SVGIG (reference sequence). This CDR3 region has 12 residues. Trimming stripped 0 bases from V and 15 bases from J, with 15 bases between. CDR3 sequence (DNA): TGTGCCTGGAGTGTACTCCCGGAAACCCCGTTCTTC. Translating gives CAWSVLPETPFF.

This clonotype was recorded once. The V call is TRBV7-9, the J call TRBJ2-4; D possibly uses TRBD1 or TRBD2 (5 bases each). The CDR3 contains 15 residues. Trimming shortened V by 5 bases and J by 1 base, and 12 bases separated the two germline ends. The germline V gene has CDR1 SEHNR and CDR2 FQNEAQ (reference sequence). CDR3: CASSGGEGAKNIQYF. The CDR3 DNA reads TGTGCCAGCAGCGGGGGTGAAGGGGCCAAAAACATTCAGTACTTC.

There are many counts of this clonotype. This sequence joins TRBV20-1 and TRBJ2-1; TRBD2 aligns across 12 bases. Trimming at V came to 5 bases and at J to 8 bases, leaving 10 bases not matched to a gene. The CDR3 has 15 residues. CDR1 and CDR2 from the germline V gene are DFQATT and SNEGSKA (reference sequence). This chain's CDR3 is CSAFLTSGSSDEQFF. The CDR3 coding sequence is TGCAGTGCTTTCTTGACTAGCGGGAGTTCCGATGAGCAGTTCTTC.

This clonotype was found a few times. V and J are TRBV13 and TRBJ1-1; D is uncertain. V was cut by 3 bases and J by 10 bases, with 12 bases left in between. Germline V CDR1 and CDR2: PRHDT, FYEKMQ (reference sequence). The CDR3 extends over 12 amino acids. The CDR3 is CASSFVGLGAFF. The CDR3 DNA reads TGTGCCAGCAGCTTTGTTGGCCTGGGAGCTTTCTTT.

This clonotype was detected ten times or more. The rearrangement joins TRBV7-2 to TRBJ2-5; D gene unclear. The V gene lost 5 bases and the J gene lost 3 bases, with 7 bases spanning the gap. CDR1 and CDR2 from the germline V gene are SGHTA and FQGNSA. The CDR3 totals 12 residues. The CDR3 bases are TGTGCCAGCAGCCCCCCCGAAGAGACCCAGTACTTC. Translation gives CASSPPEETQYF.

A few counts support this clonotype. CDR3 sequence reads: CSVVGREVTQYF. CDR3 DNA: TGCAGCGTTGTGGGGAGGGAAGTGACCCAGTACTTC. The chain employs TRBV29-1 and TRBJ2-5, with 7 positions matching TRBD2. The V segment lost 4 bases and the J segment 7 bases; nucleotides outside the gene matches: 6. This CDR3 has 12 residues. The germline V gene has CDR1 SQVTM and CDR2 ANQGSEA.

About this clonotype itself: This is likely a read error, given that the CDR3 carries no conserved phenylalanine or tryptophan at its end. V gene TRBV28 combines with J gene TRBJ2-7, with 9 bases lining up with TRBD1. From germline, CDR1 is MDHEN and CDR2 SYDVKM. After removal of 8 bases from V and 9 bases from J, the junction contained 17 bases not matched to a gene. The CDR3 totals 15 residues. This CDR3 is CASSSASGTGLWQYY. CDR3 DNA: TGTGCCAGCTCATCCGCTTCCGGGACAGGGTTATGGCAGTACTAC.

The table lists this clonotype with a few counts. This chain connects TRBV3-1 to TRBJ1-1; D not resolved. Deletions cut 4 bases from V and 1 base from J, with 10 bases between. The CDR3 has 14 amino acids. Germline CDR1 and CDR2: LGHDT and YNNKEL (reference sequence). CDR3 DNA sequence: TGTGCCAGCAGCCGGGAACTTGCGAACACTGAAGCTTTCTTT. It codes for CASSRELANTEAFF.